These 27 T cell receptor beta chains came from one sample sequenced in a study of early stage breast cancer tumors. Sequenced by immunoSEQ multiplex PCR; TCRdb stores in-frame clones only, minus some. Altogether 30,000 to 35,000 clones are present, 74% being singletons, with the ten largest covering approximately 4.6%. The sample consisted of blood. These receptor sequences come from a person in their forties with breast cancer.

The rearrangement joins TRBV19 to TRBJ2-2; TRBD1 might be the D (6 bases). Germline CDR1 and CDR2: LNHDA and SQIVND (reference sequence). Trimming left V 7 bases short and J 6 bases short, with 15 bases between. This CDR3 is built from 14 residues. The CDR3: CASKGVGESGELFF. CDR3 nucleotides: TGTGCCAGTAAGGGGGTTGGCGAATCCGGGGAGCTGTTTTTT.

The chain employs TRBV2 and TRBJ2-7; D possibly corresponds to TRBD1 (6 bases). Germline V gene sequence: CDR1 SNHLY, CDR2 FYNNEI. The CDR3 consists of 14 residues. V was trimmed by 1 base and J by 3 bases, leaving 10 bases between them. The CDR3 spells CASSEEQGSYEQYF. CDR3 in DNA: TGTGCCAGCAGTGAAGAACAGGGAAGCTACGAGCAGTACTTC.

The chain is built from TRBV14 and TRBJ2-5; D gene ambiguous. The CDR3 contains 14 residues. V was shortened by 0 bases and J by 5 bases, with 10 bases between the two germline ends. Germline V gene sequence: CDR1 SGHDN, CDR2 FVKESK. The CDR3 DNA follows: TGTGCCAGCAGCCAAGACCTGGATTTGGAGACCCAGTACTTC. It specifies CASSQDLDLETQYF.

This clone appeared once. This chain links TRBV28 with TRBJ1-2; no firm D call. Trimming took 5 bases from V and 4 from J, leaving 17 bases between them. This CDR3 has 15 amino acids. The germline V gene has CDR1 MDHEN and CDR2 SYDVKM. The CDR3 protein is CASSPGRFRGYGYTF. The DNA for the CDR3 is TGTGCCAGCAGTCCGGGCAGGTTTCGGGGCTATGGCTACACCTTC.

The V call is TRBV28, the J call TRBJ2-7, with 9 bases that match TRBD1. The CDR3 covers 17 residues. J lost 2 bases, V lost 4 bases, and 12 bases had no gene match. CDR1 is MDHEN and CDR2 is SYDVKM in the germline V gene. CDR3 nucleotides: TGTGCCAGCAGTTACATCGTTGGACAGGGGACGACCTACGAGCAGTACTTC. This gives the protein CASSYIVGQGTTYEQYF.

This rearrangement joins TRBV9 to TRBJ1-2; 8 positions agree with TRBD1. This CDR3 contains 14 residues. CDR1 is SGDLS, CDR2 YYNGEE, per germline. The V and J ends lost 3 bases and 8 bases, in that order; junction bases with no gene match: 9. The CDR3 sequence: CASSADQGARGYTF. CDR3 DNA sequence: TGTGCCAGCAGCGCCGACCAGGGGGCTCGCGGCTACACCTTC.

This clone has a handful of counts. The chain combines TRBV5-4 with TRBJ2-7; 7 bases agree with TRBD2. The CDR3 consists of 14 residues. The germline V gene encodes CDR1 SGHNT and CDR2 YYREEE (reference sequence). The V segment lost 4 bases and the J segment 2 bases; nucleotides outside the gene matches: 6. The CDR3 reads CASSPGGGAYEQYF. Here the CDR3 DNA reads TGTGCCAGCAGCCCTGGGGGGGGTGCCTACGAGCAGTACTTC.

The chain recombines TRBV5-1 with TRBJ2-7; 9 nucleotides line up with TRBD1. V was clipped by 4 bases and J by 2 bases; unmatched bases: 7. The CDR3 contains 15 residues. CDR1 is SGHRS and CDR2 is YFSETQ in the germline V gene. The CDR3 nucleotides read TGCGCCAGCAGCAGTCAAGGGACAGGGACCTACGAGCAGTACTTC. This encodes CASSSQGTGTYEQYF. Using reference TRBV5-1 and TRBJ2-7 for the parts outside the CDR3, the full variable domain is KAGVTQTPRYLIKTRGQQVTLSCSPISGHRSVSWYQQTPGQGLQFLFEYFSETQRNKGNFPGRFSGRQFSNSRSEMNVSTLELGDSALYLCASSSQGTGTYEQYFGPGTRLTVT.

This clone was observed a handful of times. J is TRBJ1-2 and V is TRBV7-2; TRBD1 agrees at 9 bases. Trimming at V came to 5 bases and at J to 4 bases, leaving 8 bases not matched to a gene. This CDR3 region has 15 residues. CDR1 is SGHTA and CDR2 is FQGNSA in the germline V gene. In DNA form, the CDR3 reads TGTGCCAGCAGCCCGAGGACAGGGGACTTCTATGGCTACACCTTC. This translates into CASSPRTGDFYGYTF.

The chain uses TRBV11-3 and TRBJ2-5; TRBD2 is a possible D gene (6 bases). Trimming stripped 8 bases from V and 0 bases from J, with 10 bases between. CDR3 length: 13 amino acids. The germline V gene has CDR1 SGHNT and CDR2 YENEEA. CDR3 residues: CASGRRDQETQYF. In DNA form, the CDR3 reads TGTGCCAGCGGGAGGAGGGACCAAGAGACCCAGTACTTC.

The rearrangement links TRBV6-1 to TRBJ2-1; D ambiguous. The CDR3 spans 15 residues. Germline V lookup: CDR1 MNHNS, CDR2 SASEGT. The V end lost 4 bases, the J end lost 4 bases, and 14 bases lay between the germline ends. Here the CDR3 DNA reads TGTGCCAGCAGTGCAACCCCGACGGAATACAATGAGCAGTTCTTC. Encoded protein: CASSATPTEYNEQFF.

This chain connects TRBV19 to TRBJ2-5, with D possibly being TRBD2 (6 bases). CDR1 and CDR2 (germline): LNHDA, SQIVND (reference sequence). Trimming left V 1 base short and J 2 bases short, with 8 bases between. CDR3 length: 14 amino acids. The CDR3 DNA reads TGTGCCAGTAGTATAGGTAGCGGACAAGAGACCCAGTACTTC. Its protein is CASSIGSGQETQYF. Looking up the rest from reference TRBV19 and TRBJ2-5 gives the full variable domain: DGGITQSPKYLFRKEGQNVTLSCEQNLNHDAMYWYRQDPGQGLRLIYYSQIVNDFQKGDIAEGYSVSREKKESFPLTVTSAQKNPTAFYLCASSIGSGQETQYFGPGTRLLVL.

This chain connects TRBV11-2 to TRBJ2-7, with 14 bases matching TRBD2. The CDR3 loop spans 15 amino acids. V trimming: 5 bases; J trimming: 7 bases; junction bases outside the gene matches: 7. CDR1 is SGHAT and CDR2 is FQNNGV in the germline V gene. CDR3 loop: CASSRGLAGVSEQYF. In DNA form, the CDR3 reads TGTGCCAGCAGCAGGGGACTAGCGGGAGTTTCGGAGCAGTACTTC.

V usage is TRBV11-2 and J usage is TRBJ1-2; TRBD1 is a possible D gene (5 bases). The CDR3 length is 16 residues. CDR1 and CDR2 (germline): SGHAT, FQNNGV. V was clipped by 0 bases and J by 2 bases, with 13 bases between them. The chain's CDR3 is CASSLEGREGNYGYTF. DNA of the CDR3: TGTGCCAGCAGCTTAGAGGGCAGGGAGGGAAACTATGGCTACACCTTC.

Relative to its sample, this clone is medium-sized (0.01 to 0.1%). The same CDR3 also results from other DNA sequences found in this sample. The chain joins TRBV30 to TRBJ1-2; the D gene is possibly TRBD1 (5 bases). Germline-derived CDR1 and CDR2 are GTSNPN and SVGIG (reference sequence). This CDR3 region has 12 residues. Between the trimmed V and J ends, which lost 1 base and 4 bases, there was a span of 7 bases. As DNA, the CDR3 is TGTGCCTGGAGTGCAGGGTTCTATGGCTACACCTTC. Encoded protein: CAWSAGFYGYTF.

This clone was found a few times. The chain recombines TRBV30 with TRBJ2-2; TRBD1 matches at 7 bases. With V trimmed by 2 bases and J by 5 bases, 8 bases remained unmatched. The CDR3 covers 15 residues. Germline V gene sequence: CDR1 GTSNPN, CDR2 SVGIG (reference sequence). In DNA form, the CDR3 reads TGTGCCTGGAGTACCCTCGGGACAGCAACCGGGGAGCTGTTTTTT. This encodes CAWSTLGTATGELFF. The full variable domain, completed using reference TRBV30 and TRBJ2-2, is SQTIHQWPATLVQPVGSPLSLECTVEGTSNPNLYWYRQAAGRGLQLLFYSVGIGQISSEVPQNLSASRPQDRQFILSSKKLLLSDSGFYLCAWSTLGTATGELFFGEGSRLTVL.

The rearrangement links TRBV21-1 to TRBJ2-2; TRBD2 is taken as the D call from the table, unchecked against the DNA. TRBV21-1 is annotated as a pseudogene. This CDR3 spans 21 amino acids. In DNA form, the CDR3 reads TGTGCCAGCAGCAAAGCTGTAGCTAGCGGGAGGTACCAATCGAACACCGGGGAGCTGTTTTTT. Translating gives CASSKAVASGRYQSNTGELFF.

This clone has a handful of counts. This chain uses TRBV5-6 with TRBJ2-2; TRBD2 might be the D (6 bases). Germline lookup yields CDR1 SGHDT and CDR2 YYEEEE. V lost 3 bases to trimming and J lost 1 base, with 19 bases between them. The CDR3 spans 18 residues. The CDR3 sequence is CASSSLEVREMNTGELFF. Here the CDR3 DNA reads TGTGCCAGCAGCTCCCTAGAGGTACGGGAGATGAACACCGGGGAGCTGTTTTTT.

This clone was seen more than once but under ten times. As DNA, the CDR3 is TGTGCCAGCAGCTTACAGTCGGGTCATCTATACAATGAGCAGTTCTTC. It yields the protein CASSLQSGHLYNEQFF. V and J are TRBV7-9 and TRBJ2-1, with no clear D. The germline V and J ends were trimmed by 2 bases and 4 bases, with 15 bases remaining between them. This CDR3 is built from 16 residues. CDR1 and CDR2 (germline): SEHNR, FQNEAQ (reference sequence).

The rearrangement uses TRBV7-6 and TRBJ2-3; D perhaps matches TRBD2 (5 bases). The CDR3 runs 14 residues. Trimming cost V 5 bases and J 0 bases, with 9 bases left between them. The germline gives CDR1 SGHVS, CDR2 FNYEAQ. CDR3 DNA sequence: TGTGCCAGCAGCACCCAGCGGAGCACAGATACGCAGTATTTT. This translates into CASSTQRSTDTQYF.

The chain recombines TRBV2 with TRBJ1-3, with TRBD1 as a possible D gene (5 bases). CDR3 length: 15 residues. Trimming removed 6 bases from V and 3 bases from J, with 15 bases in between. The V gene's germline CDR1 is SNHLY and CDR2 FYNNEI. The CDR3 spells CASSDAGRLGNTIYF. The CDR3 DNA sequence: TGTGCCAGCAGCGACGCGGGACGCCTTGGAAACACCATATATTTT.

The rearrangement joins TRBV27 to TRBJ2-2; the D gene is possibly TRBD2 (6 bases). CDR1 MNHEY and CDR2 SMNVEV come from the germline V gene (reference sequence). Trimming removed 0 bases at V and 4 bases at J, with 18 bases between. This CDR3 is built from 18 residues. In DNA, the CDR3 is TGTGCCAGCAGTTTATCTAGTCTTCGGGAGTTGGTCACCGGGGAGCTGTTTTTT. Amino acids: CASSLSSLRELVTGELFF.

The rearrangement links TRBV27 to TRBJ2-2; 11 bases map to TRBD2. CDR1 MNHEY and CDR2 SMNVEV come from the germline V gene (reference sequence). J was trimmed by 6 bases and V by 4 bases; bases with no gene match: 10. The CDR3 sequence is 17 residues long. The CDR3 region has the DNA TGTGCCAGCAGTTCGGGACTAGCGGCGACTTGGGCCGGGGAGCTGTTTTTT. It translates to CASSSGLAATWAGELFF.

This clone was seen a handful of times. The V call is TRBV6-5, the J call TRBJ2-5, with a possible D match to TRBD2 (6 bases). V was shortened by 11 bases and J by 6 bases, with 19 bases between the two germline ends. The V gene's germline CDR1 is MNHEY and CDR2 SVGAGI. The length of the CDR3 is 13 residues. CDR3 loop: CASRRGVAQTQYF. In nucleotides, the CDR3 is TGTGCCTCGAGGAGGGGAGTAGCGCAGACCCAGTACTTC.

The chain couples TRBV29-1 to TRBJ2-5; D possibly corresponds to TRBD2 (7 bases). Trimming took off 7 bases at V and 5 bases at J, with 14 bases between the two ends. Germline V gives CDR1 SQVTM, CDR2 ANQGSEA. CDR3 size: 12 residues. The DNA for the CDR3 is TGCAGCGGGGGAGGGGGTACTGAGACCCAGTACTTC. As protein: CSGGGGTETQYF.

This chain uses TRBV7-7 with TRBJ2-2, with D perhaps matching TRBD2 (5 bases). The V and J ends lost 0 bases and 6 bases respectively, with 14 bases between them. Germline V gene lookup returns CDR1 SSHAT and CDR2 FNYEAQ (reference sequence). The CDR3 totals 16 residues. The CDR3 coding sequence is TGTGCCAGCAGCTTAGCGAGGGCAGGTTCTCCCGGGGAGCTGTTTTTT. Translating gives CASSLARAGSPGELFF.

The gene calls are TRBV7-9 and TRBJ2-1; 9 bases are shared with TRBD1. The germline V gene encodes CDR1 SEHNR and CDR2 FQNEAQ (reference sequence). The CDR3 extends over 15 amino acids. V lost 5 bases to trimming and J lost 7 bases; unmatched junction nucleotides: 9. The CDR3, as DNA: TGTGCCAGCAGCCGACCGGGACAGGGAGGTAATGAGCAGTTCTTC. Protein: CASSRPGQGGNEQFF.